Presented here are 18 T cell receptor beta chains from one specimen sequenced in a study of blood T cell repertoires in COVID-19. Generated by immunoSEQ multiplex PCR, the TCRdb table keeps only in-frame clones and is missing some. The table includes around 99,000 clones, roughly 84% detected once. Sequences were obtained from peripheral blood. All receptors derive from a human donor in a cohort sampled during active COVID-19.

The gene calls are TRBV4-1 and TRBJ2-1; TRBD2 matches 9 bases. The germline V gene has CDR1 MGHRA and CDR2 YSYEKL. After removal of 5 bases from V and 8 bases from J, the junction contained 7 bases not matched to a gene. CDR3 length equals 14 residues. CDR3 region: CASSVQREDDEQFF. In nucleotides, the CDR3 is TGCGCCAGCAGCGTCCAGCGGGAGGACGATGAGCAGTTCTTC.

The chain is built from TRBV14 and TRBJ2-1; TRBD2 aligns across 8 bases. Losses at the gene ends were 1 base for V and 7 bases for J; bases not matched to a gene: 9. The germline V gene encodes CDR1 SGHDN and CDR2 FVKESK. This CDR3 has 16 amino acids. This CDR3 is CASSQGTSLSGNEQFF. As DNA, the CDR3 is TGTGCCAGCAGCCAAGGGACTAGCCTAAGCGGTAATGAGCAGTTCTTC.

DNA for the CDR3: TGCGCCAGCAGCCGTAGCGGGAGGGCGCCGGGGCAAGAGACCCAGTACTTC. This sequence encodes CASSRSGRAPGQETQYF. The chain couples TRBV5-1 to TRBJ2-5, with 11 bases fitting TRBD2. The CDR3 contains 17 residues. Germline V gives CDR1 SGHRS, CDR2 YFSETQ. The V and J ends lost 4 bases and 2 bases, in that order; junction bases with no gene match: 10.

The chain carries TRBV7-3 and TRBJ2-1, with 8 bases aligning to TRBD1. Trimming at V came to 5 bases and at J to 5 bases, leaving 8 bases not matched to a gene. Germline-derived CDR1 and CDR2 are SGHTA and FQGTGA. The CDR3 sequence is 15 residues long. The CDR3 DNA follows: TGTGCCAGCAGCCTAGTGAGGACAGGGAACAATGAGCAGTTCTTC. Its translation is CASSLVRTGNNEQFF.

CDR3 protein: CASSRTGLGANEKLFF. CDR3 coding DNA: TGTGCCAGTAGTCGGACAGGCCTGGGAGCTAATGAAAAACTGTTTTTT. V and J are TRBV19 and TRBJ1-4; 7 nucleotides line up with TRBD1. CDR1 and CDR2 from the germline V gene are LNHDA and SQIVND (reference sequence). The CDR3 is 16 amino acids. With 5 bases clipped from V and 3 bases from J, the junction kept 9 bases outside the gene matches.

The CDR3 coding sequence is TGTGCCAGCAGCACGGACAGGGCGGATAACTATGGCTACACCTTC. It yields the protein CASSTDRADNYGYTF. This chain connects TRBV21-1 to TRBJ1-2; the listed D gene, TRBD1, was not tested against the DNA. TRBV21-1 is deemed a pseudogene. This CDR3 is 15 amino acids long.

The chain recombines TRBV7-9 with TRBJ1-1, with TRBD1 as a possible D gene (5 bases). The V end lost 6 bases, the J end lost 6 bases, and 14 bases lay between the germline ends. In germline, CDR1 is SEHNR, CDR2 FQNEAQ (reference sequence). The CDR3 has 13 residues. CDR3 sequence: CASRGPRRAEAFF. The CDR3 nucleotides read TGTGCCAGCAGGGGACCACGGAGGGCTGAAGCTTTCTTT.

The chain links TRBV30 to TRBJ2-1, with D perhaps TRBD2 (5 bases). The CDR3 spans 13 residues. Germline V lookup: CDR1 GTSNPN, CDR2 SVGIG (reference sequence). Trimming took 2 bases from V and 6 from J, leaving 11 bases between them. Here the CDR3 reads CAWSTAGPNEQFF. In nucleotides, the CDR3 is TGTGCCTGGAGTACGGCGGGTCCCAATGAGCAGTTCTTC.

V and J are TRBV7-9 and TRBJ2-2; D is unclear. The length of the CDR3 is 16 residues. With 5 bases removed from V and 2 bases from J, the gap between germline ends came to 15 bases. Germline CDR1 reads SEHNR; CDR2 reads FQNEAQ (reference sequence). Here the CDR3 DNA reads TGTGCCAGCAGCCCCCCCGGCGGAATTAACACCGGGGAGCTGTTTTTT. This translates into CASSPPGGINTGELFF.

The V call is TRBV27, the J call TRBJ2-3, with TRBD2 matching over 9 bases. The CDR3 contains 14 residues. CDR1 and CDR2 from the germline V gene are MNHEY and SMNVEV (reference sequence). The J segment lost 6 bases and the V segment lost 3 bases, leaving 4 bases of the junction unmatched. The CDR3 sequence is CASSLAGGPDTQYF. CDR3 bases: TGTGCCAGCAGTTTGGCGGGAGGGCCGGATACGCAGTATTTT.

The rearrangement joins TRBV7-2 to TRBJ2-5; TRBD2 matches 10 bases. The CDR3 has 15 amino acids. Per the germline V gene, CDR1 is SGHTA and CDR2 is FQGNSA. Trimming removed 1 base from V and 6 bases from J; junction bases left unmatched: 5. The CDR3 DNA follows: TGTGCCAGCAGCTTAGTGGCTAGCGGGAGACAGACCCAGTACTTC. Translated, it gives CASSLVASGRQTQYF. Full variable domain (rest looked up from reference TRBV7-2 and TRBJ2-5): GAGVSQSPSNKVTEKGKDVELRCDPISGHTALYWYRQSLGQGLEFLIYFQGNSAPDKSGLPSDRFSAERTGGSVSTLTIQRTQQEDSAVYLCASSLVASGRQTQYFGPGTRLLVL.

This rearrangement joins TRBV19 to TRBJ1-1, with unresolved D. This CDR3 has 14 amino acids. The ends were cut back, 3 bases at V and 2 bases at J, with 10 bases in the middle. In germline, CDR1 is LNHDA, CDR2 SQIVND (reference sequence). CDR3: CASSITEGNTEAFF. DNA for the CDR3: TGTGCCAGTAGTATTACGGAGGGAAACACTGAAGCTTTCTTT. The whole variable domain, remainder taken from reference TRBV19 and TRBJ1-1, is DGGITQSPKYLFRKEGQNVTLSCEQNLNHDAMYWYRQDPGQGLRLIYYSQIVNDFQKGDIAEGYSVSREKKESFPLTVTSAQKNPTAFYLCASSITEGNTEAFFGQGTRLTVV.

The CDR3 DNA follows: TGTGCCAGCAGCGGGACTATCTACGAGCAGTACTTC. It yields the protein CASSGTIYEQYF. The chain carries TRBV3-1 (or the pseudogene TRBV3-2) and TRBJ2-7, with 7 bases lining up with TRBD2. CDR1 is LGHDT and CDR2 is YNNKEL in the germline V gene (reference sequence). After removal of 5 bases from V and 3 bases from J, the junction contained 1 base not matched to a gene. CDR3 length: 12 residues.

This chain links TRBV5-3 with TRBJ2-6, with 7 bases that match TRBD1. TRBV5-3 is recorded as an ORF, its role being uncertain. The CDR3 is 15 residues long. Losses at the gene ends were 10 bases for V and 0 bases for J; bases not matched to a gene: 7. CDR3 region: CAGTRQGSGANVLTF. The CDR3 bases are TGTGCCGGAACTCGACAGGGCTCTGGGGCCAACGTCCTGACTTTC.

V gene TRBV5-1 combines with J gene TRBJ2-7, with 7 bases fitting TRBD2. The V segment lost 7 bases and the J segment 0 bases; nucleotides outside the gene matches: 13. Germline CDR1 reads SGHRS; CDR2 reads YFSETQ. This CDR3 is 16 amino acids long. CDR3 in DNA: TGCGCCAGCCACGAGGGAGGCGGGGGAAGCTCCTACGAGCAGTACTTC. Amino acid sequence: CASHEGGGGSSYEQYF.

The chain joins TRBV7-9 to TRBJ1-2; 10 nucleotides line up with TRBD1. The CDR3 length is 15 residues. Per the germline V gene, CDR1 is SEHNR and CDR2 is FQNEAQ (reference sequence). The trim removed 3 bases at V and 8 bases at J, leaving 9 bases unmatched. The CDR3 here is CASSFPGTGVEGYTF. DNA of the CDR3: TGTGCCAGCAGCTTTCCCGGGACAGGGGTAGAGGGCTACACCTTC.

A few counts support this clone. In nucleotides, the CDR3 is TGTGCCAGCAGTTTATCGCCCGGGACAGGGGGTTCTGGGGCCAACGTCCTGACTTTC. Amino acids: CASSLSPGTGGSGANVLTF. The chain carries TRBV27 and TRBJ2-6; 11 bases fit TRBD1. CDR3 length: 19 amino acids. Germline CDR1 is MNHEY and CDR2 is SMNVEV (reference sequence). V was pared by 0 bases and J by 1 base, with 5 bases of the junction left unmatched.

The CDR3 DNA is TGTGCCAGCAGCCGGTTAGCCCGGAGCGGGGGCTCCTACAATGAGCAGTTCTTC. This codes for CASSRLARSGGSYNEQFF. The rearrangement uses TRBV7-9 and TRBJ2-1; 8 bases fit TRBD2. Losses at the gene ends were 5 bases for V and 0 bases for J; bases not matched to a gene: 12. The length of the CDR3 is 18 residues. Germline-derived CDR1 and CDR2 are SEHNR and FQNEAQ (reference sequence).